Each of the 4 T cell receptor beta chains below was sequenced from the same sample in a study of blood T cell repertoires in COVID-19. The repertoire was sequenced with immunoSEQ multiplex PCR; TCRdb's copy has only in-frame clones and lacks some. The sample gives roughly 700,000 clones, about 90% of which show up once; roughly 0.25% is in the top ten. The sequenced sample was peripheral blood. Receptors were obtained from a woman aged 18-29 years with acute or convalescent COVID-19.

The chain has TRBV6-5 and TRBJ1-4; D gene uncertain. The CDR3 is made up of 13 amino acids. Germline V CDR1 and CDR2: MNHEY, SVGAGI. V was clipped by 6 bases and J by 7 bases, with 12 bases between them. Written as DNA, the CDR3 is TGTGCCAGCAGCCTCTCCTCGGGTGAAAAACTGTTTTTT. Protein product: CASSLSSGEKLFF.

This clone was observed once. The chain uses TRBV4-1 and TRBJ1-2; D gene ambiguous. Trimming removed 1 base at V and 0 bases at J, with 9 bases between. In germline, CDR1 is MGHRA, CDR2 YSYEKL. This CDR3 spans 15 amino acids. The CDR3 coding sequence is TGCGCCAGCAGCCAAGGGGCGAAAGCTAACTATGGCTACACCTTC. Its translation is CASSQGAKANYGYTF.

This chain uses TRBV7-9 with TRBJ2-7; 8 bases align to TRBD2. Trimming cost V 1 base and J 6 bases; bases outside gene matches: 8. Germline lookup yields CDR1 SEHNR and CDR2 FQNEAQ (reference sequence). CDR3 length: 15 residues. The CDR3 nucleotides read TGTGCCAGCAGCTTAGAGGGCTTAGCGGGGCTCGAGCAGTACTTC. Its translation is CASSLEGLAGLEQYF.

This chain joins TRBV7-9 and TRBJ2-1; weak D call: TRBD1 (6 bases). The CDR3 totals 14 residues. V was clipped by 2 bases and J by 9 bases, with 14 bases between them. The germline V gene encodes CDR1 SEHNR and CDR2 FQNEAQ (reference sequence). The CDR3: CASSLRYQGSEQFF. In DNA form, the CDR3 reads TGTGCCAGCAGCTTAAGATACCAGGGGAGTGAGCAGTTCTTC.